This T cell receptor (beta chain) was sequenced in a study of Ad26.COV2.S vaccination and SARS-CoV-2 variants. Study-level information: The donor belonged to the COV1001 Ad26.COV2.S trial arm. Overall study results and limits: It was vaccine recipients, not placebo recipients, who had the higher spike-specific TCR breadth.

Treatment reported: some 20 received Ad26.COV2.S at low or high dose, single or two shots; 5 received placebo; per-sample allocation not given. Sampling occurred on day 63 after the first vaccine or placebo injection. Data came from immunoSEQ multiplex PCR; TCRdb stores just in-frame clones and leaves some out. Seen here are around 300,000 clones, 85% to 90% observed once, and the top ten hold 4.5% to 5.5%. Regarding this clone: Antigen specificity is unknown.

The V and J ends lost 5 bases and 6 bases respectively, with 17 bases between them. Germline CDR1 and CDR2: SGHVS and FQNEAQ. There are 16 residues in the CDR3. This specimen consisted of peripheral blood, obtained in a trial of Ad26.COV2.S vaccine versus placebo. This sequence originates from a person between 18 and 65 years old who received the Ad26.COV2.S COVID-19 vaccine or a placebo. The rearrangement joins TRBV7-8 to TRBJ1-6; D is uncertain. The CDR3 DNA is TGTGCCAGCAGCCAGAGGCAGGCACGATTTAATTCACCCCTCCACTTT. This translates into CASSQRQARFNSPLHF.